The subject of this entry is one T cell receptor (beta chain). Its matching antigen is unknown. The data were produced by immunoSEQ multiplex PCR, yet TCRdb's version contains in-frame clones alone and is incomplete. The sample includes 60,000 to 90,000 clones, more than 90% of them seen just once. The data derive from a study of OX40 agonist ivuxolimab in advanced cancers. Study-wide results and limits: Clonal expansion from baseline to week 6 occurred in both CD4+ and CD8+ T cells.

Patients who had autoimmune disease history or got systemic immunosuppression were left out. The timepoints at which blood was sampled were baseline, cycle 4 day 1, and cycle 7 day 1. V shed 4 bases and J shed 0 bases, with 7 bases lying between them. Germline V gene sequence: CDR1 SQVTM, CDR2 ANQGSEA. The CDR3 covers 12 residues. The sequencing here drew on CD4+ or CD8+ T cells sorted from blood, taken in a trial of the OX40 agonist ivuxolimab. The chain employs TRBV29-1 and TRBJ2-7; tentative D call: TRBD2 (6 bases). The TCR comes from an adult with an advanced solid tumor such as melanoma, head and neck, liver or kidney cancer. The CDR3 loop is CSVATSSYEQYF. The CDR3, as DNA: TGCAGCGTTGCGACTAGCTCCTACGAGCAGTACTTC.